Presented here are 24 T cell receptor beta chains from one specimen sequenced in a study of blood T cells in healthy people across ages. Primed by a sample-barcoded 5' primer and a J-beta primer mix, a second PCR proceeded for about 6 to 12 cycles. TCRdb re-called the 5' RACE reads through MiXCR, storing one row per CDR3 protein. This repertoire shows about 1.5 million distinct CDR3 sequences, approximately 39% found once; its top ten account for roughly 3.7%. Material: blood. Receptors were obtained from a young woman in good health.

The rearrangement joins TRBV6-2 or TRBV6-3 to TRBJ2-2; D tentatively reads TRBD1 or TRBD2 (5 bases each). V was shortened by 0 bases and J by 5 bases, with 10 bases between the two germline ends. Germline assignment: CDR1 MNHEY and CDR2 SVGEGT. The CDR3 extends over 15 amino acids. CDR3 sequence reads: CASSYSGPLTGELFF. DNA of the CDR3: TGTGCCAGCAGTTACTCGGGACCCTTGACCGGGGAGCTGTTTTTT.

The genes are TRBV6-2 or TRBV6-3 and TRBJ1-5; D call uncertain. Trimming took off 4 bases at V and 10 bases at J, with 20 bases between the two ends. This CDR3 spans 15 amino acids. In germline, CDR1 is MNHEY, CDR2 SVGEGT. The CDR3 bases are TGTGCCAGCAGTTGGACCAGAGGGCAAAATTCCCCCCAGCATTTT. This gives the protein CASSWTRGQNSPQHF.

In nucleotides, the CDR3 is TGTGCCAGCAGCCCCCTGGAGGGGCGATTCACTGAAGCTTTCTTT. This codes for CASSPLEGRFTEAFF. V is TRBV7-8 and J is TRBJ1-1, with D perhaps TRBD1 (5 bases). The V and J ends lost 5 bases and 4 bases respectively, with 17 bases between them. Per the germline V gene, CDR1 is SGHVS and CDR2 is FQNEAQ. This CDR3 has 15 residues. Supplemented by reference TRBV7-8 and TRBJ1-1, the full variable domain reads GAGVSQSPRYKVAKRGQDVALRCDPISGHVSLFWYQQALGQGPEFLTYFQNEAQLDKSGLPSDRFFAERPEGSVSTLKIQRTQQEDSAVYLCASSPLEGRFTEAFFGQGTRLTVV.

The DNA for the CDR3 is TGTGCCAGCAGTGAGGCTAGCGGGACAATCGAGACCCAGTACTTC. Translated: CASSEASGTIETQYF. The J gene is TRBJ2-5, the V gene TRBV2; 9 bases are shared with TRBD2. The CDR3 loop spans 15 amino acids. Germline trimming cut 3 bases from V and 5 bases from J; bases unmatched to any gene: 7. Germline V lookup: CDR1 SNHLY, CDR2 FYNNEI.

The chain has TRBV7-9 and TRBJ1-1; D gene ambiguous. CDR1 is SEHNR, CDR2 FQNEAQ, per germline (reference sequence). V was clipped by 5 bases and J by 7 bases, with 11 bases between them. The CDR3 contains 12 residues. Written as DNA, the CDR3 is TGTGCCAGCAGCCCGTCCAGCCTTGAAGCTTTCTTT. Translating gives CASSPSSLEAFF.

This clonotype was recorded once. The CDR3 nucleotides are TGCGCCAGCAGCCAAGATCTAGCAGGGACAGCCTACGAGCAGTACTTC. Its translation: CASSQDLAGTAYEQYF. The V and J genes are TRBV4-3 and TRBJ2-7; 7 nucleotides agree with TRBD1. The germline CDR1 and CDR2 sequences are LGHNA and YSLEER. The CDR3 is made up of 16 amino acids. J gave up 2 bases and V 0 bases, and 7 bases lay outside the gene matches.

V usage is TRBV20-1 and J usage is TRBJ2-1; 7 nucleotides match TRBD2. This CDR3 is 16 amino acids long. Germline V lookup: CDR1 DFQATT, CDR2 SNEGSKA (reference sequence). J lost 0 bases, V lost 1 base, and 6 bases had no gene match. The CDR3 sequence: CSARAPRGSSYNEQFF. CDR3 DNA sequence: TGCAGTGCTAGAGCCCCCCGCGGGAGCTCCTACAATGAGCAGTTCTTC.

The chain is built from TRBV12-3 or TRBV12-4 and TRBJ1-2, with D possibly matching TRBD1 (5 bases). Trimming shortened V by 6 bases and J by 6 bases, and 14 bases separated the two germline ends. The CDR3 extends over 13 amino acids. The CDR3 sequence: CASRQGSYNGYTF. In DNA form, the CDR3 reads TGTGCCAGCAGGCAGGGATCTTATAATGGCTACACCTTC.

J is TRBJ2-3 and V is TRBV20-1; 8 nucleotides match TRBD2. The CDR3 loop spans 13 amino acids. Germline V gene sequence: CDR1 DFQATT, CDR2 SNEGSKA (reference sequence). The V segment lost 4 bases and the J segment 2 bases; nucleotides outside the gene matches: 2. CDR3 protein: CSANSGVTDTQYF. The DNA of the CDR3 is TGCAGTGCTAATAGCGGGGTCACAGATACGCAGTATTTT.

The rearrangement joins TRBV6-6 to TRBJ2-7, with D possibly being TRBD2 (5 bases). Trimming removed 2 bases at V and 4 bases at J, with 18 bases between. The CDR3 runs 16 residues. Germline V gives CDR1 MNHNY, CDR2 SVGAGI (reference sequence). CDR3 DNA sequence: TGTGCCAGCAGTTACGGGTGGAGGAGCCTCCATTACGAGCAGTACTTC. Its translation: CASSYGWRSLHYEQYF.

This clonotype was recorded a few times. The rearrangement uses TRBV4-2 and TRBJ1-2; TRBD1 is a possible D gene (5 bases). The CDR3 length is 14 residues. The V gene lost 0 bases and the J gene lost 2 bases, with 7 bases spanning the gap. Germline assignment: CDR1 LGHNA and CDR2 YNFKEQ. This CDR3 is CASSQDNRNYGYTF. In nucleotides, the CDR3 is TGTGCCAGCAGCCAAGATAACAGGAACTATGGCTACACCTTC.

The gene calls are TRBV12-3 or TRBV12-4 and TRBJ1-1; D is possibly TRBD1 (5 bases). This CDR3 contains 13 residues. Trimming took off 3 bases at V and 3 bases at J, with 8 bases between the two ends. The DNA for the CDR3 is TGTGCCAGCAGTTTTGGGGCCGACACTGAAGCTTTCTTT. This gives the protein CASSFGADTEAFF.

This clonotype has only a few counts. The V gene is TRBV6-5, the J gene TRBJ1-2; no definite D call. Trimming took 0 bases from V and 5 from J, leaving 16 bases between them. This CDR3 has 16 amino acids. Per germline, CDR1 MNHEY and CDR2 SVGAGI. Written as DNA, the CDR3 is TGTGCCAGCAGTTACTCCAAAACTGTGGGGATATATGGCTACACCTTC. Its protein product is CASSYSKTVGIYGYTF.

For this clonotype: One end of the junction fails to match germline, which may point to a read error. V usage is TRBV28 and J usage is TRBJ2-1, with 7 bases matching TRBD1. This CDR3 is built from 13 residues. Germline lookup yields CDR1 MDHEN and CDR2 SYDVKM. The CDR3 here is CASRRDSYNKQFF. The CDR3, as DNA: TGTGCCAGCAGAAGGGACAGCTACAATAAGCAGTTCTTC.

The table lists this clonotype with a few counts. The V call is TRBV4-3, the J call TRBJ2-1; 11 bases are a match to TRBD2. Germline loops: CDR1 LGHNA, CDR2 YSLEER. V dropped 1 base and J dropped 4; count of bases not matched to a gene: 9. The CDR3 spans 18 residues. The CDR3 protein is CASSQVVAGGLVYNEQFF. The CDR3 DNA reads TGCGCCAGCAGCCAAGTGGTAGCGGGAGGGCTGGTTTACAATGAGCAGTTCTTC.

The chain is built from TRBV4-3 and TRBJ2-5; perhaps D is TRBD1 or TRBD2 (5 bases each). The CDR3 is made up of 15 amino acids. The germline gives CDR1 LGHNA, CDR2 YSLEER. Trimming stripped 1 base from V and 4 bases from J, with 13 bases between. The CDR3 DNA reads as TGCGCCAGCAGCCAAGGAGGGGCTAGCAGAGAGACCCAGTACTTC. Translation: CASSQGGASRETQYF.

This clonotype was recorded a few times. This chain connects TRBV6-2 or TRBV6-3 to TRBJ2-7; D not resolved. Trimming shortened V by 7 bases and J by 2 bases, and 12 bases separated the two germline ends. Germline CDR1 is MNHEY and CDR2 is SVGEGT. The CDR3 covers 13 residues. CDR3 loop: CASMAWQTYEQYF. The CDR3 DNA is TGTGCCAGCATGGCTTGGCAAACCTACGAGCAGTACTTC.

The chain has TRBV4-2 and TRBJ2-7; the D gene is possibly TRBD2 (5 bases). Per the germline V gene, CDR1 is LGHNA and CDR2 is YNFKEQ. The CDR3 loop spans 13 amino acids. V dropped 1 base and J dropped 3 bases, with 7 bases sitting between them. Written as DNA, the CDR3 is TGTGCCAGCAGCCAAGGGGAGTTCTACGAGCAGTACTTC. Translating it yields CASSQGEFYEQYF.

This chain links TRBV20-1 with TRBJ2-1; perhaps D is TRBD1 or TRBD2 (5 bases each). Germline lookup yields CDR1 DFQATT and CDR2 SNEGSKA (reference sequence). V lost 6 bases and J lost 7, with 19 bases in between. The CDR3 is made up of 14 amino acids. The DNA for the CDR3 is TGCAGTGCCCGGGGCTTATCGGCCCGGAATGAGCAGTTCTTC. Protein: CSARGLSARNEQFF.

The chain links TRBV20-1 to TRBJ2-1; perhaps TRBD2 as D (6 bases). The CDR3 is 15 residues long. CDR1 is DFQATT and CDR2 is SNEGSKA in the germline V gene (reference sequence). V gave up 5 bases and J gave up 0 bases, with 14 bases separating them. The CDR3 loop is CSAPTSGSSYNEQFF. The DNA for the CDR3 is TGCAGTGCTCCCACCTCCGGGAGCTCCTACAATGAGCAGTTCTTC.

The rearrangement links TRBV7-9 to TRBJ2-1; TRBD2 matches 8 bases. V gave up 5 bases and J gave up 6 bases; unmatched junction bases: 9. The germline gives CDR1 SEHNR, CDR2 FQNEAQ (reference sequence). The CDR3 has 15 residues. The CDR3: CASSDTGTRVNEQFF. The CDR3 nucleotides are TGTGCCAGCAGCGACACCGGGACTAGGGTCAATGAGCAGTTCTTC.

This clonotype was counted only a few times. This chain uses TRBV4-1 with TRBJ2-1; 11 bases fit TRBD2. Germline CDR1 reads MGHRA; CDR2 reads YSYEKL. The junction had 9 bases not matched to a gene; V was cut back by 4 bases and J by 7 bases. The CDR3 consists of 16 residues. CDR3 sequence: CASSRPSGGIRNEQFF. CDR3 DNA sequence: TGCGCCAGCAGCCGACCTAGCGGGGGGATAAGAAATGAGCAGTTCTTC.

Only a few counts were recorded for this clonotype. V is TRBV7-6 and J is TRBJ1-6; 9 bases map to TRBD1. This CDR3 has 15 amino acids. From germline, CDR1 is SGHVS and CDR2 FNYEAQ. Germline trimming cut 3 bases from V and 6 bases from J; bases unmatched to any gene: 3. CDR3 DNA sequence: TGTGCCAGCAGCTTCGACAGGGGGTTTAATTCACCCCTCCACTTT. Encoded protein: CASSFDRGFNSPLHF.

The V call is TRBV20-1, the J call TRBJ2-3; TRBD2 aligns across 12 bases. The junction had 12 bases not matched to a gene; V was cut back by 0 bases and J by 2 bases. Germline-derived CDR1 and CDR2 are DFQATT and SNEGSKA (reference sequence). CDR3 length: 19 amino acids. CDR3 in DNA: TGCAGTGCTAGAGATCTTGCGGCTAGCGGGGGGGGAATCACAGATACGCAGTATTTT. Its translation: CSARDLAASGGGITDTQYF.